This paragraph reports one T cell receptor beta chain. PCR was performed using 60 Vbeta and 13 Jbeta primers. The assay was immunoSEQ multiplex PCR, and TCRdb's table has in-frame clones only and misses some. The top ten hold around 6% of the sample, which has about 220,000 clones, roughly 80% seen once. The data belong to a study of cytomegalovirus exposure and HLA in healthy donors. The CDR3 is 11 amino acids. The V end was cut by 0 bases, the J end by 14 bases, with 9 bases between. Germline V gene sequence: CDR1 MNHEY, CDR2 SMNVEV (reference sequence). The TCR comes from a man aged 40-49 years in good health and CMV-seropositive. The chain is built from TRBV27 and TRBJ2-3, with D unclear. The sequencing input was PBMCs. The CDR3 loop is CASSLSPGPYF. DNA of the CDR3: TGTGCCAGCAGTTTATCCCCCGGTCCGTATTTT.